The 25 T cell receptor beta chains listed next were all sequenced from one sample in a study of shared clonotypes between healthy human individuals. Data came from immunoSEQ multiplex PCR; TCRdb stores just in-frame clones and leaves some out. The table shows over 850,000 clones, with approximately 78% occurring only once. The sample taken for sequencing was memory CD4+ T cells from PBMCs. Noted subset: CD45RA-negative fraction. These receptor sequences come from a young man in good health. Some clones in this sample may be carry-over from other donors' samples.

This chain joins TRBV10-1 and TRBJ2-1; 10 positions agree with TRBD1. The CDR3 is 16 amino acids. V shed 5 bases and J 0 bases; nucleotides not matched to a gene: 4. Germline V gene lookup returns CDR1 WNHNN and CDR2 SYGVQD (reference sequence). The CDR3 nucleotides read TGCGCCAGCAGTCGAGGACAGGGGGACTCCTACAATGAGCAGTTCTTC. Amino acid sequence: CASSRGQGDSYNEQFF.

A few counts support this clone. This chain uses TRBV5-5 with TRBJ1-1; D might be TRBD1 (5 bases). There are 15 residues in the CDR3. The V gene lost 0 bases and the J gene lost 2 bases, with 11 bases spanning the gap. Germline CDR1 reads SGHKS; CDR2 reads YYEKEE (reference sequence). CDR3 nucleotides: TGTGCCAGCAGCTTGGCCGGGGGAATAAACACTGAAGCTTTCTTT. Translation: CASSLAGGINTEAFF.

The V gene is TRBV11-3, the J gene TRBJ2-2, with D unresolved. The CDR3 is made up of 17 amino acids. The V end was cut by 1 base, the J end by 1 base, with 13 bases between. Germline loops: CDR1 SGHNT, CDR2 YENEEA. The CDR3 loop is CASSLGPVGGNTGELFF. The CDR3 coding sequence is TGTGCCAGCAGCTTAGGTCCTGTTGGCGGGAACACCGGGGAGCTGTTTTTT.

The sample holds many counts of this clone. The chain carries TRBV25-1 and TRBJ2-3; D not resolved. Trimming shortened V by 6 bases and J by 1 base, and 8 bases separated the two germline ends. The CDR3 length is 13 residues. Germline V gives CDR1 MGHDK, CDR2 SYGVNS. CDR3 coding DNA: TGTGCCAGCAGGTCGCCCGGCACAGATACGCAGTATTTT. Translated: CASRSPGTDTQYF. Full variable domain (remainder filled in from reference TRBV25-1 and TRBJ2-3): EADIYQTPRYLVIGTGKKITLECSQTMGHDKMYWYQQDPGMELHLIHYSYGVNSTEKGDLSSESTVSRIRTEHFPLTLESARPSHTSQYLCASRSPGTDTQYFGPGTRLTVL.

The chain uses TRBV7-2 and TRBJ2-1, with D possibly TRBD2 on 5 matching bases. Per the germline V gene, CDR1 is SGHTA and CDR2 is FQGNSA. V lost 1 base to trimming and J lost 8 bases, with 9 bases between them. This CDR3 contains 13 residues. The CDR3 spells CASSLVLGDEQFF. CDR3 nucleotide sequence: TGTGCCAGCAGCTTAGTCCTCGGGGATGAGCAGTTCTTC.

This clone was detected once. The germline gene is not matched at one end of the junction; a read error may be the cause. This chain joins TRBV30 and TRBJ1-5; 8 bases fit TRBD1. Germline V lookup: CDR1 GTSNPN, CDR2 SVGIG (reference sequence). This CDR3 spans 13 amino acids. The CDR3 is CAWSRGRNQPQHF. The CDR3, as DNA: TGTGCCTGGAGCAGGGGGCGCAACCAGCCCCAGCATTTT.

The chain links TRBV11-2 to TRBJ1-1; the D is unclear. CDR1 and CDR2 from the germline V gene are SGHAT and FQNNGV. The CDR3 has 14 amino acids. V was trimmed by 5 bases and J by 0 bases, leaving 10 bases between them. CDR3: CASSVSLMNTEAFF. As DNA, the CDR3 is TGTGCCAGCAGCGTGAGCCTAATGAACACTGAAGCTTTCTTT.

With regard to this clone: Other DNA sequences in this specimen translate into the identical CDR3. For the CDR3, the DNA is TGTGCCAGCAGCGTAGAGGGGGGCTCCTACGAGCAGTACTTC. This sequence encodes CASSVEGGSYEQYF. This sequence joins TRBV9 and TRBJ2-7; D is tentatively TRBD1 or TRBD2 (6 bases each). CDR1 is SGDLS, CDR2 YYNGEE, per germline. Trimming cost V 0 bases and J 0 bases, with 7 bases left between them. The CDR3 loop spans 14 amino acids.

To note about this clone: At the DNA level, this CDR3 is encoded by other sequences in the same sample as well. The chain carries TRBV5-1 and TRBJ1-5; D is undetermined. The CDR3 spans 13 residues. Germline-derived CDR1 and CDR2 are SGHRS and YFSETQ. Trimming shortened V by 0 bases and J by 4 bases, and 5 bases separated the two germline ends. The CDR3 nucleotides are TGCGCCAGCAGCTTGGGGGAGAATCAGCCCCAGCATTTT. Its translation: CASSLGENQPQHF.

The V gene is TRBV7-2, the J gene TRBJ1-4; D perhaps matches TRBD1 (5 bases). This CDR3 spans 13 amino acids. The germline V gene has CDR1 SGHTA and CDR2 FQGNSA. The V and J ends lost 1 base and 8 bases respectively, with 8 bases between them. CDR3 sequence: CASSLDRLEKLFF. Here the CDR3 DNA reads TGTGCCAGCAGCTTAGACAGGTTGGAAAAACTGTTTTTT. Using reference TRBV7-2 and TRBJ1-4 for the parts outside the CDR3, the full variable domain is GAGVSQSPSNKVTEKGKDVELRCDPISGHTALYWYRQSLGQGLEFLIYFQGNSAPDKSGLPSDRFSAERTGGSVSTLTIQRTQQEDSAVYLCASSLDRLEKLFFGSGTQLSVL.

This clone has only a few counts. Here the CDR3 DNA reads TGTGCCAGTAGTAACGTTCGAGCGGGAGACCCGAGGACCGGGGAGCTGTTTTTT. Translating it yields CASSNVRAGDPRTGELFF. The rearrangement uses TRBV19 and TRBJ2-2; TRBD2 agrees at 8 bases. The V segment lost 4 bases and the J segment 5 bases; nucleotides outside the gene matches: 15. Germline CDR1 LNHDA, CDR2 SQIVND (reference sequence). The CDR3 runs to 18 residues.

The chain combines TRBV5-6 with TRBJ2-7; 9 positions agree with TRBD1. The CDR3 has 14 amino acids. The germline gives CDR1 SGHDT, CDR2 YYEEEE. J was trimmed by 2 bases and V by 3 bases; bases with no gene match: 3. The CDR3 loop is CASSWTGAAYEQYF. The CDR3 nucleotides are TGTGCCAGCAGCTGGACAGGGGCGGCCTACGAGCAGTACTTC.

Regarding this clone: Other DNA sequences in the same sample also yield this CDR3. The V gene is TRBV7-9, the J gene TRBJ2-5; TRBD1 is a possible D gene (6 bases). Germline CDR1 SEHNR, CDR2 FQNEAQ (reference sequence). CDR3 length: 13 amino acids. Trimming pared 1 base from V and 4 bases from J, leaving 7 bases between. CDR3 sequence reads: CASSLVGGETQYF. The CDR3 nucleotides are TGTGCCAGCAGCTTAGTAGGGGGAGAGACCCAGTACTTC.

The chain carries TRBV9 and TRBJ1-3, with a weak D call TRBD1 (6 bases). CDR1 is SGDLS, CDR2 YYNGEE, per germline. This CDR3 is built from 15 residues. V was cut by 4 bases and J by 2 bases, with 13 bases left in between. DNA of the CDR3: TGTGCCAGCAGCCCGAGGTGGACAGCTGGAAACACCATATATTTT. Its translation: CASSPRWTAGNTIYF. Supplemented by reference TRBV9 and TRBJ1-3, the full variable domain reads DSGVTQTPKHLITATGQRVTLRCSPRSGDLSVYWYQQSLDQGLQFLIQYYNGEERAKGNILERFSAQQFPDLHSELNLSSLELGDSALYFCASSPRWTAGNTIYFGEGSWLTVV.

This clone was detected only a few times. The chain has TRBV4-1 and TRBJ1-2, with D tentatively TRBD1 (5 bases). Germline CDR1 and CDR2: MGHRA and YSYEKL. Trimming left V 4 bases short and J 2 bases short, with 11 bases between. The CDR3 loop spans 14 amino acids. In DNA form, the CDR3 reads TGCGCCAGCAGCCCAGGTGGGGGGAACTATGGCTACACCTTC. This encodes CASSPGGGNYGYTF.

This chain uses TRBV5-1 with TRBJ2-1, with 9 nucleotides matching TRBD2. Trimming at V came to 6 bases and at J to 9 bases, leaving 13 bases not matched to a gene. The germline V gene encodes CDR1 SGHRS and CDR2 YFSETQ. The CDR3 loop spans 15 amino acids. The CDR3 DNA follows: TGCGCCAGCATCCTAATAGCGGGAGTCGTTAGTGAGCAGTTCTTC. Translating gives CASILIAGVVSEQFF.

This clone was seen repeatedly, ten times or more. V gene TRBV7-2 combines with J gene TRBJ2-7; 10 nucleotides line up with TRBD2. This CDR3 spans 16 amino acids. Germline V gives CDR1 SGHTA, CDR2 FQGNSA. J was trimmed by 6 bases and V by 0 bases; bases with no gene match: 8. In DNA, the CDR3 is TGTGCCAGCAGCTTAGCGTCCGGGACTAGCGAAGGCGAGCAGTACTTC. Its translation is CASSLASGTSEGEQYF.

At least ten counts were recorded for this clone. The genes are TRBV5-4 and TRBJ2-7; 9 bases fit TRBD2. The V and J ends lost 1 base and 1 base, in that order; junction bases with no gene match: 12. The V gene's germline CDR1 is SGHNT and CDR2 YYREEE (reference sequence). The CDR3 is 18 residues long. In DNA form, the CDR3 reads TGTGCCAGCAGCTTGTCCAAGCAGACGGCGGGAGGGTCCTACGAGCAGTACTTC. This translates into CASSLSKQTAGGSYEQYF.

This sequence joins TRBV6-6 and TRBJ2-2; 13 nucleotides agree with TRBD2. This CDR3 is built from 16 residues. Germline V gene data show CDR1 as MNHNY and CDR2 as SVGAGI (reference sequence). J lost 1 base, V lost 5 bases, and 1 base had no gene match. The CDR3 sequence is CASSRLAGGNTGELFF. The CDR3 bases are TGTGCCAGCAGTAGACTAGCGGGAGGGAACACCGGGGAGCTGTTTTTT.

CDR3 sequence reads: CASSNGLAGVFEQYF. CDR3 nucleotides: TGTGCCAGTAGTAACGGACTAGCGGGAGTCTTTGAGCAGTACTTC. This rearrangement joins TRBV19 to TRBJ2-7; 13 bases match TRBD2. The trim removed 4 bases at V and 7 bases at J, leaving 7 bases unmatched. The length of the CDR3 is 15 residues. Germline V CDR1 and CDR2: LNHDA, SQIVND (reference sequence).

With respect to this clone: The sample contains more than one DNA sequence encoding this CDR3. The chain carries TRBV28 and TRBJ1-1; no reliable D call. Germline V gene data show CDR1 as MDHEN and CDR2 as SYDVKM. Between the trimmed V and J ends, which lost 2 bases and 7 bases, there was a span of 8 bases. The CDR3 totals 12 residues. CDR3 bases: TGTGCCAGCAGTTTAAGTGCCCGTGAAGCTTTCTTT. Amino acid sequence: CASSLSAREAFF.

The chain employs TRBV18 and TRBJ1-2; TRBD1 might be the D (5 bases). V lost 5 bases and J lost 6, with 13 bases in between. Germline-derived CDR1 and CDR2 are KGHSH and LQKENI. This CDR3 is 13 amino acids long. The CDR3 DNA reads as TGTGCCAGCTCATTTTCTCAGGGAGATGGCTACACCTTC. Protein product: CASSFSQGDGYTF. The full variable domain, with the rest looked up from reference TRBV18 and TRBJ1-2, is NAGVMQNPRHLVRRRGQEARLRCSPMKGHSHVYWYRQLPEEGLKFMVYLQKENIIDESGMPKERFSAEFPKEGPSILRIQQVVRGDSAAYFCASSFSQGDGYTFGSGTRLTVV.

This clone occurred a few times. The chain joins TRBV27 to TRBJ2-7; TRBD2 agrees at 7 bases. Looked up from germline, CDR1 is MNHEY and CDR2 is SMNVEV (reference sequence). The CDR3 is 15 residues long. Germline trimming cut 5 bases from V and 5 bases from J; bases unmatched to any gene: 12. CDR3 coding DNA: TGTGCCAGCAGTCCTTGGGGAGGGGATATCAACGAGCAGTACTTC. Protein product: CASSPWGGDINEQYF.

This clone was detected only a few times. The chain combines TRBV5-1 with TRBJ1-3; 10 bases agree with TRBD1. The length of the CDR3 is 19 residues. CDR1 SGHRS and CDR2 YFSETQ come from the germline V gene. After removal of 4 bases from V and 0 bases from J, the junction contained 13 bases not matched to a gene. This CDR3 reads CASSERPGQGPYSGNTIYF. CDR3 DNA sequence: TGCGCCAGCAGCGAACGCCCGGGACAGGGGCCCTACTCTGGAAACACCATATATTTT.

The chain couples TRBV19 to TRBJ1-5, with 10 bases matching TRBD1. This CDR3 has 20 residues. Germline V CDR1 and CDR2: LNHDA, SQIVND (reference sequence). With 5 bases clipped from V and 4 bases from J, the junction kept 20 bases outside the gene matches. CDR3 amino acids: CASSLAWGTGVRRSNQPQHF. CDR3 DNA: TGTGCCAGTAGTCTCGCCTGGGGGACAGGGGTGAGGAGGTCGAATCAGCCCCAGCATTTT.